This T cell receptor (beta chain) was identified in a study of blood T cell repertoires in COVID-19. Background on the study: Whether acute or convalescent, the COVID-19 samples came from the United States, Italy and Spain. Sample material is recorded as cDNA or gDNA derived from T cells, B-cell-depleted T cells, or PBMCs.

J was trimmed by 4 bases and V by 7 bases; bases with no gene match: 10. The CDR3 runs 15 residues. Germline V gene sequence: CDR1 MDHEN, CDR2 SYDVKM. Original handling: Reference gene primer amplification in the assay estimated nucleated cell counts. Profiling relied on immunoSEQ multiplex PCR, and the TCRdb table lists in-frame clones only, not all of them. D and trimming were read from the DNA, whereas the V and J calls and clone size are those reported in that table. The table includes under 250,000 clones, 83% detected once. Sequencing input: peripheral blood. The gene calls are TRBV28 and TRBJ2-3, with 8 nucleotides matching TRBD2. The clonotype originates from a man between 35 and 55 years old with active or convalescent COVID-19. The CDR3 loop is CASTPGGGYSDTQYF. Here the CDR3 DNA reads TGTGCCAGCACCCCGGGCGGGGGGTATTCAGATACGCAGTATTTT.